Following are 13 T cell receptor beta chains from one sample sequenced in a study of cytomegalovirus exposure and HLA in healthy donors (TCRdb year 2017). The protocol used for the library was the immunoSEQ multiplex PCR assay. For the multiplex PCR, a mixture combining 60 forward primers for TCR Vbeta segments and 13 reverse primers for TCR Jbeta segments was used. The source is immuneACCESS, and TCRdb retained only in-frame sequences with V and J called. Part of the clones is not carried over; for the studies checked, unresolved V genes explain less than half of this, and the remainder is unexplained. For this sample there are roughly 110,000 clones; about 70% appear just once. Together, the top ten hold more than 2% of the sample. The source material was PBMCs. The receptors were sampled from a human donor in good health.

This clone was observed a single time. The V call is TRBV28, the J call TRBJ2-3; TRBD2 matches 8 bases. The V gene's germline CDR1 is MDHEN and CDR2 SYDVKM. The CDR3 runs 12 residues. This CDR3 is CAGGRRTDTQYF. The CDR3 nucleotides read TGTGCAGGCGGGAGGAGGACAGATACGCAGTATTTT. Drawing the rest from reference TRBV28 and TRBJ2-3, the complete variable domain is DVKVTQSSRYLVKRTGEKVFLECVQDMDHENMFWYRQDPGLGLRLIYFSYDVKMKEKGDIPEGYSVSREKKERFSLILESASTNQTSMYLCAGGRRTDTQYFGPGTRLTVL.

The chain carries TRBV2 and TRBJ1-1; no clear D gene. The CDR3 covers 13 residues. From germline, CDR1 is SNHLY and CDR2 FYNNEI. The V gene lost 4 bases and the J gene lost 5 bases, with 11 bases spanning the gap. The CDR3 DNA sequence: TGTGCCAGCAGTGGATCCGGGAGGACTGAAGCTTTCTTT. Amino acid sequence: CASSGSGRTEAFF.

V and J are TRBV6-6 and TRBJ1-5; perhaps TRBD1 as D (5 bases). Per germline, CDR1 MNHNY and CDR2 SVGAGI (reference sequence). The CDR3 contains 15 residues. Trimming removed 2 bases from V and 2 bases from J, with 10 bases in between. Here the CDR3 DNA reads TGTGCCAGCAGTTACGTGGCAGGGCGCAATCAGCCCCAGCATTTT. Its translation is CASSYVAGRNQPQHF.

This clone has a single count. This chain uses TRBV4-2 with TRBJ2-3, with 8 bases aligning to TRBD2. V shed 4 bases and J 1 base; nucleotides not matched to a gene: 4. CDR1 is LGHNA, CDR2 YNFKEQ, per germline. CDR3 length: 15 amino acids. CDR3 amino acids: CASSLRAGGTDTQYF. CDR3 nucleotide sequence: TGTGCCAGCAGCCTTCGAGCGGGAGGCACAGATACGCAGTATTTT.

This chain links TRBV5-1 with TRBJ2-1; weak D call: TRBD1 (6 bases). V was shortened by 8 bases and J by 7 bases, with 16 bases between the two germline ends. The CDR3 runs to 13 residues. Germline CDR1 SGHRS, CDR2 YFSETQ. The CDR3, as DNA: TGCGCCAGTCGCGACAATACAGGGAATGAGCAGTTCTTC. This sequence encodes CASRDNTGNEQFF.

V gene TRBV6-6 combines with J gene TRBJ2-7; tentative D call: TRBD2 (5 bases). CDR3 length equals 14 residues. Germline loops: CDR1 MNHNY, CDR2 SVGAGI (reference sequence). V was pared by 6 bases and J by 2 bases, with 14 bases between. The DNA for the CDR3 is TGTGCCAGCAGCCCCCCCGAGGGAACCTACGAGCAGTACTTC. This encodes CASSPPEGTYEQYF.

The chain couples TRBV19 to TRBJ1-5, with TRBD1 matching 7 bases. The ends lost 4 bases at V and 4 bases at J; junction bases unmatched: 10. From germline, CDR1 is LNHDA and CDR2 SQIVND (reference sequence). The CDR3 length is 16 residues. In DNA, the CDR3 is TGTGCCAGTAGTAACCCGGGACAGCCGAGGAATCAGCCCCAGCATTTT. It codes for CASSNPGQPRNQPQHF.

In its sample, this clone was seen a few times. The CDR3 here is CASRRTAGPNTEAFF. CDR3 nucleotide sequence: TGTGCCAGCAGAAGAACCGCGGGGCCGAACACTGAAGCTTTCTTT. The chain has TRBV28 and TRBJ1-1, with a weak D call TRBD1 (5 bases). Germline CDR1 MDHEN, CDR2 SYDVKM. The CDR3 is 15 amino acids. V was clipped by 6 bases and J by 1 base, with 15 bases between them.

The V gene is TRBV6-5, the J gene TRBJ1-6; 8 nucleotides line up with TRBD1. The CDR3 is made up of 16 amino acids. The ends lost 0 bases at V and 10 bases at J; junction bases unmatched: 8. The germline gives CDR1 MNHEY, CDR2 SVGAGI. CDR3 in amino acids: CASSYSRQGLRSPLHF. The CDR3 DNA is TGTGCCAGCAGTTACTCGAGACAGGGGCTTAGATCACCCCTCCACTTT.

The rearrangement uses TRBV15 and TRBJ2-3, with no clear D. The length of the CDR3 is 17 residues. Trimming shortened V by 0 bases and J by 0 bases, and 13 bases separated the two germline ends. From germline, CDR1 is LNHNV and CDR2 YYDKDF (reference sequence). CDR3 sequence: CATSRDKALASTDTQYF. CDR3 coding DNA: TGTGCCACCAGCAGAGATAAAGCGCTCGCGAGCACAGATACGCAGTATTTT.

The CDR3 region has the DNA TGTGCCAGCAGCCGGGTGGCAGGGGGATCCACTGAAGCTTTCTTT. This sequence encodes CASSRVAGGSTEAFF. The chain uses TRBV7-2 and TRBJ1-1; 7 bases are shared with TRBD1. The V segment lost 5 bases and the J segment 4 bases; nucleotides outside the gene matches: 10. The CDR3 loop spans 15 amino acids. From germline, CDR1 is SGHTA and CDR2 FQGNSA.

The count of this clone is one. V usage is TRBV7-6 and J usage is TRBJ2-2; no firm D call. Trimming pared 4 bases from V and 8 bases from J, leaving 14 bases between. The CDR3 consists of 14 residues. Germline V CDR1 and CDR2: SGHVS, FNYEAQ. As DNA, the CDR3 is TGTGCCAGCAGCTATACCCCAGACGGGGGGGAGCTGTTTTTT. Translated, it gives CASSYTPDGGELFF.

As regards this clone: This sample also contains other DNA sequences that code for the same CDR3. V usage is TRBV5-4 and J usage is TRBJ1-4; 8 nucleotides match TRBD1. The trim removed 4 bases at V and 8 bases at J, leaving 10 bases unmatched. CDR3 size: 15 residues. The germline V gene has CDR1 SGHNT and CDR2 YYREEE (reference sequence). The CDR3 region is CASSRRTGKVEKLFF. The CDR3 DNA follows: TGTGCCAGCAGCCGACGGACAGGGAAGGTCGAAAAACTGTTTTTT.